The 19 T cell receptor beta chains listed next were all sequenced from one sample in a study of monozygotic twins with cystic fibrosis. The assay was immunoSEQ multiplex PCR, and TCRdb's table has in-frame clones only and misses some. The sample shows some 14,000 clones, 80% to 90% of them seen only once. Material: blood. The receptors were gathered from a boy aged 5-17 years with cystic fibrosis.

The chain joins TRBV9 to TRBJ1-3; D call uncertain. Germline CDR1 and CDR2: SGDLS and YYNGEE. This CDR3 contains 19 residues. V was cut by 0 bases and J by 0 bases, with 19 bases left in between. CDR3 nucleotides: TGTGCCAGCAGCGTAGGGCTACTGAGAAACGGTCCCTCTGGAAACACCATATATTTT. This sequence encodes CASSVGLLRNGPSGNTIYF.

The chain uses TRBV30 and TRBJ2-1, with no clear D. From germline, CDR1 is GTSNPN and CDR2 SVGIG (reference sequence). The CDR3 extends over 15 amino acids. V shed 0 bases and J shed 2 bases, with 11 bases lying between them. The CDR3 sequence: CAWSVAPTPYNEQFF. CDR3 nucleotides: TGTGCCTGGAGTGTAGCACCAACGCCCTACAATGAGCAGTTCTTC.

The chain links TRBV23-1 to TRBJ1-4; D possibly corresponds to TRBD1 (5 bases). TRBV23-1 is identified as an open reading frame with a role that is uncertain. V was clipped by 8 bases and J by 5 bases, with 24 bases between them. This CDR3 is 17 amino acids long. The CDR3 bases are TGCGCCAGCGATCTAACAGGACCAACCCGAACGAATGAAAAACTGTTTTTT. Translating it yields CASDLTGPTRTNEKLFF.

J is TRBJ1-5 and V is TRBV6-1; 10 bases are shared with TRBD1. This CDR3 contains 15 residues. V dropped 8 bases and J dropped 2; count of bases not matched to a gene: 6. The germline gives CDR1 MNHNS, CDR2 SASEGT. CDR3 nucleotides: TGTGCCAGCGGCCACGGGACAGGGGGCAATCAGCCCCAGCATTTT. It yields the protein CASGHGTGGNQPQHF.

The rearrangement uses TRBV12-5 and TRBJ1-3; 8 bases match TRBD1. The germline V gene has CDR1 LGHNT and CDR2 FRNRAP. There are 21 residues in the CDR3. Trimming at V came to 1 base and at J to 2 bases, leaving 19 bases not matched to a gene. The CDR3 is CASGLGLWDSDRVKPGNTIYF. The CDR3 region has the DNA TGTGCTAGTGGTTTGGGTTTATGGGATTCGGACAGGGTGAAACCTGGAAACACCATATATTTT.

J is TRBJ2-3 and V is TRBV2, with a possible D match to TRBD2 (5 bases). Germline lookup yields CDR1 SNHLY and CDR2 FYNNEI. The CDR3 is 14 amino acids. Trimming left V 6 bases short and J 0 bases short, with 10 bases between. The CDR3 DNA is TGTGCCAGCAGAGAGGGCCTTAGCACAGATACGCAGTATTTT. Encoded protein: CASREGLSTDTQYF.

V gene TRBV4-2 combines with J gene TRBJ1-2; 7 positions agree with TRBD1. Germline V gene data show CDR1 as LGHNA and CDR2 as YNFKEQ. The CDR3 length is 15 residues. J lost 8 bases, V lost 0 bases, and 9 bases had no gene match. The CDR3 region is CASSQDSATGKGYTF. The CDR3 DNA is TGTGCCAGCAGCCAAGATTCCGCGACAGGGAAAGGCTACACCTTC.

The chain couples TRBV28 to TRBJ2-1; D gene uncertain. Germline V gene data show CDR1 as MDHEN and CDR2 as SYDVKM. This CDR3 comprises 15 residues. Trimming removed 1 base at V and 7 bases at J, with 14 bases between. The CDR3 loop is CASSLFEIGRNEQFF. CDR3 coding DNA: TGTGCCAGCAGTTTATTTGAGATCGGTAGGAATGAGCAGTTCTTC.

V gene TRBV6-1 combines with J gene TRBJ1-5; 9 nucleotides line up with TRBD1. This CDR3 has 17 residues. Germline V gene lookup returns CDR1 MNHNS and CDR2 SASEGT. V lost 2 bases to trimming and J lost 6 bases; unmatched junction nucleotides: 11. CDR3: CASSELWEQGALQPQHF. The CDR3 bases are TGTGCCAGCAGTGAATTATGGGAACAGGGGGCCCTTCAGCCCCAGCATTTT.

CDR3 sequence reads: CASRSTGTGYGYTF. The CDR3 region has the DNA TGTGCCAGCAGGAGTACAGGGACTGGCTATGGCTACACCTTC. The rearrangement uses TRBV6-1 and TRBJ1-2, with D possibly matching TRBD1 (6 bases). Trimming shortened V by 6 bases and J by 4 bases, and 15 bases separated the two germline ends. The germline V gene has CDR1 MNHNS and CDR2 SASEGT. The CDR3 has 14 amino acids.

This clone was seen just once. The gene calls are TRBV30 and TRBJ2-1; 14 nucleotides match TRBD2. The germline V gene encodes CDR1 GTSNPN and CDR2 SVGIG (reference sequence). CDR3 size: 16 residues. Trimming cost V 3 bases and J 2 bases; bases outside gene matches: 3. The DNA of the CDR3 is TGTGCCTGGAGGGCGACTAGCGGGAGGGCCTACAATGAGCAGTTCTTC. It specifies CAWRATSGRAYNEQFF.

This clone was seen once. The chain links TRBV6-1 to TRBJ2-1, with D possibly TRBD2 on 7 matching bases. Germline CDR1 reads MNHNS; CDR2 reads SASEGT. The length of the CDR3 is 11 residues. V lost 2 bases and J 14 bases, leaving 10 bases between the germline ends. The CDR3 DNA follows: TGTGCCAGCAGTGAATGGGAGGGGGAGTTCTTC. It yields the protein CASSEWEGEFF.

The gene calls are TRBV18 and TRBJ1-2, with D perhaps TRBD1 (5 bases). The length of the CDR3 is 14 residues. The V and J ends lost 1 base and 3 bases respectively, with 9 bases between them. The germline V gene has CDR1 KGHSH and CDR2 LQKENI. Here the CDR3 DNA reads TGTGCCAGCTCACCACGGGACGACTACTATGGCTACACCTTC. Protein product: CASSPRDDYYGYTF. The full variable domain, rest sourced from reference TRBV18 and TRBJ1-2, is NAGVMQNPRHLVRRRGQEARLRCSPMKGHSHVYWYRQLPEEGLKFMVYLQKENIIDESGMPKERFSAEFPKEGPSILRIQQVVRGDSAAYFCASSPRDDYYGYTFGSGTRLTVV.

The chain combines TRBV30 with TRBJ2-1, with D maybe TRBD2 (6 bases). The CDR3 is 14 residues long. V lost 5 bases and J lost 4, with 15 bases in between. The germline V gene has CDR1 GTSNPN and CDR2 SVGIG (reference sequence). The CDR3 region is CAWGAGPPYNEQFF. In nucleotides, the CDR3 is TGTGCCTGGGGAGCGGGCCCACCTTACAATGAGCAGTTCTTC. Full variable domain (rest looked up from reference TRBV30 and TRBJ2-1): SQTIHQWPATLVQPVGSPLSLECTVEGTSNPNLYWYRQAAGRGLQLLFYSVGIGQISSEVPQNLSASRPQDRQFILSSKKLLLSDSGFYLCAWGAGPPYNEQFFGPGTRLTVL.

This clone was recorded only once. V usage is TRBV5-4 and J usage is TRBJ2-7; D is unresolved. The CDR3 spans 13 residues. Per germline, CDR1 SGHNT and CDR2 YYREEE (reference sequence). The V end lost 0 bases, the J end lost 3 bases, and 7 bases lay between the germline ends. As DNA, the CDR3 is TGTGCCAGCAGCTTGGACTCCCTCTACGAGCAGTACTTC. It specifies CASSLDSLYEQYF.

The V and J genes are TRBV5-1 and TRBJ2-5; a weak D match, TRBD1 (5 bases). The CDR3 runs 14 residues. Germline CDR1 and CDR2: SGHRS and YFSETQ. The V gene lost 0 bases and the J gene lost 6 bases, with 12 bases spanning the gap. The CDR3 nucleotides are TGCGCCAGCAGCTTGGGGGGCACCGGCCAGACCCAGTACTTC. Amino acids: CASSLGGTGQTQYF.

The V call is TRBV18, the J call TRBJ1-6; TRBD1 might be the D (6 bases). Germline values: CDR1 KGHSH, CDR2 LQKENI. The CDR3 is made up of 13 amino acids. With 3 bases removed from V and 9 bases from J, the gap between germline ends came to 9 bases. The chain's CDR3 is CASSPSGVSPLHF. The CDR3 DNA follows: TGTGCCAGCTCACCCTCAGGGGTTTCACCCCTCCACTTT.

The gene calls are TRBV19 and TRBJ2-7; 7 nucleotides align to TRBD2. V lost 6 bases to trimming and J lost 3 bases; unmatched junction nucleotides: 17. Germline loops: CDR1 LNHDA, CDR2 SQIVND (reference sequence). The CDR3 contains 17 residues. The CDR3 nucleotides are TGTGCCAGTAGCAACCGCTGGAGCGGGACTGCAGACTACGAGCAGTACTTC. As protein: CASSNRWSGTADYEQYF.

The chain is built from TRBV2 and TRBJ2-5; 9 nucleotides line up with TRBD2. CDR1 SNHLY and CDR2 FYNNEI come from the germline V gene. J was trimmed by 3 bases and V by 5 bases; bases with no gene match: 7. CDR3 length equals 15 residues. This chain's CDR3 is CASSFPGGGEETQYF. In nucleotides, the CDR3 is TGTGCCAGCAGTTTCCCTGGCGGGGGGGAAGAGACCCAGTACTTC. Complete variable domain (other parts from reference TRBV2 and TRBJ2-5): EPEVTQTPSHQVTQMGQEVILRCVPISNHLYFYWYRQILGQKVEFLVSFYNNEISEKSEIFDDQFSVERPDGSNFTLKIRSTKLEDSAMYFCASSFPGGGEETQYFGPGTRLLVL.